Below, 32 T cell receptor beta chains from the same sample are listed, as sequenced in a study of T cells in Graves' hyperthyroidism and ophthalmopathy. Amplification targeted TCR beta CDR3 regions from RNA transcripts. HTBI primers were the set used in a first-round RT-PCR of the TCR CDR3. TCRdb re-called the multiplex PCR reads through MiXCR, storing one row per CDR3 protein. The sample has around 600,000 distinct CDR3 sequences; about 45% are singletons. The sample comprised peripheral blood or thyroid tissue (not recorded which). The receptors derive from an adult man with Graves' disease, either hyperthyroidism or ophthalmopathy (not recorded which).

The chain couples TRBV6-5 to TRBJ1-1; TRBD1 is a possible D gene (5 bases). From germline, CDR1 is MNHEY and CDR2 SVGAGI. Trimming took off 0 bases at V and 7 bases at J, with 18 bases between the two ends. This CDR3 contains 16 residues. The CDR3 coding sequence is TGTGCCAGCAGTTACTCGACAGTAGAGGAAGACGGTGAAGCTTTCTTT. It specifies CASSYSTVEEDGEAFF.

Only a few counts were recorded for this clonotype. The chain has TRBV29-1 and TRBJ1-1; D is ambiguous. V was shortened by 4 bases and J by 3 bases, with 15 bases between the two germline ends. Germline CDR1 SQVTM, CDR2 ANQGSEA. The CDR3 length is 14 residues. The DNA for the CDR3 is TGCAGCGTTGCCAGTTCTGTCGGGGACACTGAAGCTTTCTTT. It encodes CSVASSVGDTEAFF.

As concerns this clonotype: Without the conserved terminal phenylalanine or tryptophan, this CDR3 likely stems from a read error. The chain combines TRBV20-1 with TRBJ1-2; possibly TRBD1 for D (6 bases). The CDR3 is 14 residues long. CDR1 and CDR2 (germline): DFQATT, SNEGSKA (reference sequence). Trimming left V 3 bases short and J 4 bases short, with 15 bases between. The CDR3 region is CSASGGASSYGYTL. Here the CDR3 DNA reads TGCAGTGCTAGTGGGGGGGCCTCTTCCTATGGCTACACCTTG.

J is TRBJ1-2 and V is TRBV2; D remains unclear. This CDR3 has 13 amino acids. Per the germline V gene, CDR1 is SNHLY and CDR2 is FYNNEI. The germline V and J ends were trimmed by 6 bases and 5 bases, with 13 bases remaining between them. CDR3 loop: CASSVSTDYGYTF. The DNA for the CDR3 is TGTGCCAGCAGCGTATCGACCGATTATGGCTACACCTTC.

The table lists this clonotype with a count of one. The chain employs TRBV29-1 and TRBJ1-2; the match to TRBD1 covers 7 bases. Germline CDR1 is SQVTM and CDR2 is ANQGSEA. CDR3 length: 13 residues. The V and J ends lost 8 bases and 4 bases, in that order; junction bases with no gene match: 10. CDR3 loop: CSPTPTGTYGYTF. Here the CDR3 DNA reads TGCAGCCCGACCCCGACAGGGACCTATGGCTACACCTTC.

This clonotype has a single count. The chain recombines TRBV12-3 or TRBV12-4 with TRBJ1-4; D gene unclear. The CDR3 runs to 15 residues. The germline V and J ends were trimmed by 3 bases and 3 bases, with 11 bases remaining between them. The CDR3 bases are TGTGCCAGCAGTTTCCGTTCGGGCGCTAATGAAAAACTGTTTTTT. Translation: CASSFRSGANEKLFF.

The chain couples TRBV7-9 to TRBJ2-7; maybe TRBD1 (6 bases). Germline values: CDR1 SEHNR, CDR2 FQNEAQ (reference sequence). V dropped 6 bases and J dropped 3 bases, with 15 bases sitting between them. CDR3 length: 14 amino acids. The CDR3 DNA reads as TGTGCCAGCAGTGAACCGGACAGCGACTACGAGCAGTACTTC. This sequence encodes CASSEPDSDYEQYF.

This clonotype has a handful of counts. The V and J genes are TRBV20-1 and TRBJ2-5; 8 bases match TRBD1. Per germline, CDR1 DFQATT and CDR2 SNEGSKA (reference sequence). J was trimmed by 5 bases and V by 1 base; bases with no gene match: 3. The CDR3 length is 13 residues. CDR3 nucleotides: TGCAGTGCTAGAGTGAGACAGGGGGAGACCCAGTACTTC. It yields the protein CSARVRQGETQYF.

V gene TRBV5-1 combines with J gene TRBJ1-1; perhaps TRBD1 as D (6 bases). Germline V gene data show CDR1 as SGHRS and CDR2 as YFSETQ. V was shortened by 0 bases and J by 5 bases, with 11 bases between the two germline ends. This CDR3 contains 14 residues. The CDR3 nucleotides read TGCGCCAGCAGCTTGGCAGGGGCGGTAACTGAAGCTTTCTTT. Translation: CASSLAGAVTEAFF.

This chain connects TRBV29-1 to TRBJ2-7, with a tentative D call TRBD1 (6 bases). CDR1 and CDR2 from the germline V gene are SQVTM and ANQGSEA. Deletions cut 6 bases from V and 7 bases from J, with 13 bases between. CDR3 size: 11 residues. The CDR3 spells CSVATGREQYF. The CDR3 DNA is TGCAGCGTGGCTACAGGGCGAGAGCAGTACTTC.

The chain links TRBV7-8 to TRBJ2-1, with D perhaps matching TRBD2 (6 bases). CDR3 size: 14 residues. Germline values: CDR1 SGHVS, CDR2 FQNEAQ. The V gene lost 3 bases and the J gene lost 5 bases, with 11 bases spanning the gap. CDR3 sequence (DNA): TGTGCCAGCAGCTTTTTTGGCGGGGACAATGAGCAGTTCTTC. Translating it yields CASSFFGGDNEQFF.

This clonotype is a singleton in its sample. The chain uses TRBV24-1 and TRBJ1-2, with 9 nucleotides matching TRBD1. Germline V CDR1 and CDR2: KGHDR, SFDVKD. The CDR3 is 14 residues long. V lost 4 bases to trimming and J lost 6 bases; unmatched junction nucleotides: 5. CDR3 nucleotide sequence: TGTGCCACCAGTGACAAGACAGGGGGTGATGGCTACACCTTC. Its protein product is CATSDKTGGDGYTF.

This clonotype was recorded a few times. The rearrangement uses TRBV7-9 and TRBJ1-2, with D perhaps matching TRBD1 (5 bases). This CDR3 has 15 amino acids. In germline, CDR1 is SEHNR, CDR2 FQNEAQ (reference sequence). The ends were cut back, 2 bases at V and 2 bases at J, with 12 bases in the middle. CDR3 residues: CASSLLLQGNYGYTF. The DNA of the CDR3 is TGTGCCAGCAGCTTACTGCTCCAGGGAAACTATGGCTACACCTTC.

Many counts were recorded for this clonotype. The chain employs TRBV29-1 and TRBJ1-2; D not resolved. Looked up from germline, CDR1 is SQVTM and CDR2 is ANQGSEA. This CDR3 has 11 amino acids. V lost 7 bases and J 5 bases, leaving 11 bases between the germline ends. In DNA form, the CDR3 reads TGCAGCGGTCACGGGGTATATGGCTACACCTTC. Its protein is CSGHGVYGYTF.

There are a few counts of this clonotype. The genes are TRBV29-1 and TRBJ1-1, with D perhaps matching TRBD1 (6 bases). Germline V gene sequence: CDR1 SQVTM, CDR2 ANQGSEA. The CDR3 runs 16 residues. The ends were cut back, 4 bases at V and 0 bases at J, with 18 bases in the middle. Written as DNA, the CDR3 is TGCAGCGTTGTGAAGGGCGTCCAGGGGTTGAACACTGAAGCTTTCTTT. Protein sequence: CSVVKGVQGLNTEAFF.

This clonotype was counted many times. The rearrangement links TRBV20-1 to TRBJ2-5; 8 nucleotides match TRBD2. Germline V gives CDR1 DFQATT, CDR2 SNEGSKA (reference sequence). The CDR3 consists of 12 residues. V shed 7 bases and J 1 base; nucleotides not matched to a gene: 2. The CDR3 loop is CSGTSGQETQYF. DNA of the CDR3: TGCAGTGGAACTAGCGGCCAAGAGACCCAGTACTTC.

CDR3 region: CAWSSGTGGYEQYF. The CDR3 DNA sequence: TGTGCCTGGTCCTCCGGGACAGGGGGCTACGAGCAGTACTTC. The J gene is TRBJ2-7, the V gene TRBV19; 11 bases fit TRBD1. There are 14 residues in the CDR3. The ends lost 11 bases at V and 3 bases at J; junction bases unmatched: 9. Germline CDR1 is LNHDA and CDR2 is SQIVND (reference sequence).

The chain couples TRBV2 to TRBJ1-4, with 8 bases identical to TRBD1. CDR3 length: 14 residues. Losses at the gene ends were 7 bases for V and 6 bases for J; bases not matched to a gene: 7. Germline CDR1 and CDR2: SNHLY and FYNNEI. CDR3 sequence (DNA): TGTGCCAGCACAACGGACAGGGTAGATGAAAAACTGTTTTTT. Protein: CASTTDRVDEKLFF.

This chain joins TRBV29-1 and TRBJ1-2; no definite D call. This CDR3 is 12 amino acids long. Between the trimmed V and J ends, which lost 5 bases and 7 bases, there was a span of 14 bases. Germline assignment: CDR1 SQVTM and CDR2 ANQGSEA. The CDR3: CSVPWGVRGYTF. Written as DNA, the CDR3 is TGCAGCGTTCCGTGGGGAGTGCGTGGCTACACCTTC.

Here the CDR3 reads CASSWRLTNEKLFF. The CDR3 DNA is TGTGCCAGCAGCTGGCGACTGACTAATGAAAAACTGTTTTTT. The chain carries TRBV7-9 and TRBJ1-4; D gene unclear. The CDR3 is made up of 14 amino acids. V lost 4 bases, J lost 2 bases, and 8 bases lay in between. Germline V gene lookup returns CDR1 SEHNR and CDR2 FQNEAQ (reference sequence). Full variable domain (rest looked up from reference TRBV7-9 and TRBJ1-4): DTGVSQNPRHKITKRGQNVTFRCDPISEHNRLYWYRQTLGQGPEFLTYFQNEAQLEKSRLLSDRFSAERPKGSFSTLEIQRTEQGDSAMYLCASSWRLTNEKLFFGSGTQLSVL.

Regarding this clonotype: Given a much more abundant clone one base away, this may be a read error. This sequence joins TRBV9 and TRBJ1-1, with D maybe TRBD1 (5 bases). The V gene's germline CDR1 is SGDLS and CDR2 YYNGEE. The CDR3 runs to 12 residues. In DNA, the CDR3 is TGTGCCAGCAGCGGCCAGGGATCTGAAGCTTCCTTT. Protein product: CASSGQGSEASF.

This clonotype occurred a few times. V is TRBV20-1 and J is TRBJ2-7; 12 bases agree with TRBD2. The CDR3 has 15 residues. CDR1 and CDR2 (germline): DFQATT, SNEGSKA (reference sequence). The V gene end was trimmed by 5 bases and the J gene end by 5 bases; junction bases not matched to a gene: 10. The DNA of the CDR3 is TGCAGTGCTGCCTTCCCTAGCGGGAGGGTCCACGAGCAGTACTTC. As protein: CSAAFPSGRVHEQYF.

Comments on this clonotype: One junction end does not reproduce the germline sequence, and a read error may be involved. The V and J genes are TRBV20-1 and TRBJ2-5, with 11 bases fitting TRBD2. Germline lookup yields CDR1 DFQATT and CDR2 SNEGSKA (reference sequence). The CDR3 extends over 14 amino acids. CDR3 residues: CSALTSGKGETQHF. CDR3 bases: TGCAGTGCTCTGACTAGCGGGAAGGGAGAGACCCAGCACTTC.

Points on this clonotype: The junction differs from germline at one of its ends, possibly a read error. The J gene is TRBJ2-5, the V gene TRBV6-5; D is unclear. Germline CDR1 reads MNHEY; CDR2 reads SVGAGI. The CDR3 totals 10 residues. CDR3 protein: CASSYDPQAF. The DNA of the CDR3 is TGTGCCAGCAGTTACGACCCCCAGGCCTTC.

On this clonotype itself: A much larger clone differs from this one at a single base, so this may be a read error. The chain is built from TRBV10-3 and TRBJ2-7; no clear D. Per the germline V gene, CDR1 is ENHRY and CDR2 is SYGVKD. The CDR3 contains 13 residues. In DNA, the CDR3 is TGTGCCGTCAGTTTCTCAGGCTCCTACGAGCAGTACTTC. It translates to CAVSFSGSYEQYF.

This clonotype has ten or more counts. The chain recombines TRBV10-3 with TRBJ1-1; D is undetermined. CDR1 ENHRY and CDR2 SYGVKD come from the germline V gene. Trimming took off 2 bases at V and 0 bases at J, with 7 bases between the two ends. This CDR3 is 14 amino acids long. This CDR3 reads CAISENGVNTEAFF. In DNA, the CDR3 is TGTGCCATCAGTGAGAACGGAGTGAACACTGAAGCTTTCTTT.

The V gene is TRBV29-1, the J gene TRBJ2-7; possibly TRBD1 for D (6 bases). Germline CDR1 and CDR2: SQVTM and ANQGSEA. CDR3 length: 11 residues. Trimming left V 4 bases short and J 5 bases short, with 9 bases between. The CDR3: CSVAPGDEQYF. CDR3 in DNA: TGCAGCGTTGCCCCAGGGGACGAGCAGTACTTC.

The chain combines TRBV2 with TRBJ1-5; 9 positions match TRBD1. V trimming: 4 bases; J trimming: 6 bases; junction bases outside the gene matches: 4. This CDR3 contains 14 residues. Looked up from germline, CDR1 is SNHLY and CDR2 is FYNNEI. The CDR3 nucleotides read TGTGCCAGCAGTGTGGGACAGGGTGTTCAGCCCCAGCATTTT. Its translation: CASSVGQGVQPQHF.

This sequence joins TRBV29-1 and TRBJ1-5, with 7 positions matching TRBD1. The trim removed 8 bases at V and 3 bases at J, leaving 10 bases unmatched. The CDR3 spans 14 residues. Germline V gene lookup returns CDR1 SQVTM and CDR2 ANQGSEA. The CDR3: CSRRDSVLNQPQHF. The CDR3 DNA reads TGCAGCAGGCGGGACAGTGTTCTCAATCAGCCCCAGCATTTT.

This clonotype was detected a few times. In this CDR3 the conserved last residue, phenylalanine or tryptophan, is missing, so a read error is likely. No DNA is shown, since the ends of the CDR3 on it are uncertain; the CDR3 is the one TCRdb lists. V is TRBV15 and J is TRBJ1-6. The length of the CDR3 is 8 amino acids, counting both ends. Germline CDR1 is LNHNV and CDR2 is YYDKDF (reference sequence). The CDR3 here is CATSRDPG.

This clonotype was seen repeatedly, ten times or more. The CDR3 region is CASSLIRGQETQYF. In nucleotides, the CDR3 is TGTGCCAGCAGCTTGATCAGGGGTCAAGAGACCCAGTACTTC. The J gene is TRBJ2-5, the V gene TRBV7-9; the D gene is possibly TRBD1 (6 bases). The CDR3 consists of 14 residues. V was pared by 3 bases and J by 2 bases, with 10 bases between. The germline V gene has CDR1 SEHNR and CDR2 FQNEAQ (reference sequence).

The chain uses TRBV7-9 and TRBJ1-2; D possibly corresponds to TRBD1 (5 bases). Germline-derived CDR1 and CDR2 are SEHNR and FQNEAQ (reference sequence). The CDR3 runs to 14 residues. V was trimmed by 3 bases and J by 6 bases, leaving 14 bases between them. CDR3 nucleotides: TGTGCCAGCAGCTTGTCCCAGGGACGGGATGGCTACACCTTC. Encoded protein: CASSLSQGRDGYTF.